This T cell receptor (beta chain) was profiled in a study of technical replicates of blood from several donors. Method: immunoSEQ multiplex PCR; TCRdb's copy keeps in-frame clones and lacks some. The data show tens of thousands of clones, about 95% seen once. V lost 4 bases and J lost 6, with 12 bases in between. This CDR3 spans 13 amino acids. Germline values: CDR1 SEHNR, CDR2 FQNEAQ (reference sequence). Sequenced sample: T cells isolated from PBMCs. The V call is TRBV7-9, the J call TRBJ1-2; D unclear. The receptor was isolated from a human donor in good health. The CDR3 loop is CASSSHPPDGYTF. DNA of the CDR3: TGTGCCAGCAGCTCACATCCTCCCGATGGCTACACCTTC.